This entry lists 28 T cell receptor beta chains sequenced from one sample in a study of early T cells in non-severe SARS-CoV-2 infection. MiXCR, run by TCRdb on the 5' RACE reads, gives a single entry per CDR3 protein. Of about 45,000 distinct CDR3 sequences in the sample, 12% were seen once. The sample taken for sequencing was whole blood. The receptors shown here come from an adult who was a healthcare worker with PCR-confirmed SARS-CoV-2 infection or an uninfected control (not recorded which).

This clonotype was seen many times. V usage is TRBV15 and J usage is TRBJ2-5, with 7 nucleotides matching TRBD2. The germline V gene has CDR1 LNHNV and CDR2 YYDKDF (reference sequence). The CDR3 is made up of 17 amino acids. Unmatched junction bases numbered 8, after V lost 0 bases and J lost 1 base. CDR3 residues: CATSRDSAGVVQETQYF. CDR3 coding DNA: TGTGCCACCAGCAGAGATTCGGCGGGAGTAGTCCAAGAGACCCAGTACTTC.

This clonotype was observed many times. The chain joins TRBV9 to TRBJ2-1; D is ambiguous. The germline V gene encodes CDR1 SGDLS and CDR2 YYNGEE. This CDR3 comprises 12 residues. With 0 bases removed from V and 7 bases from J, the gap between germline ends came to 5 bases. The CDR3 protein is CASSVDGNEQFF. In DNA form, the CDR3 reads TGTGCCAGCAGCGTAGACGGAAATGAGCAGTTCTTC. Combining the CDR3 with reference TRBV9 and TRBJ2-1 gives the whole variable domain DSGVTQTPKHLITATGQRVTLRCSPRSGDLSVYWYQQSLDQGLQFLIQYYNGEERAKGNILERFSAQQFPDLHSELNLSSLELGDSALYFCASSVDGNEQFFGPGTRLTVL.

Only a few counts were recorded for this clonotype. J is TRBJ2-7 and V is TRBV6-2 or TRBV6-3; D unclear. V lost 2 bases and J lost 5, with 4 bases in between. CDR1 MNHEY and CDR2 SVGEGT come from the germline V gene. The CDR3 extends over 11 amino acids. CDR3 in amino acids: CASSYAHEQYF. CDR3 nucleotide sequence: TGTGCCAGCAGTTACGCCCACGAGCAGTACTTC.

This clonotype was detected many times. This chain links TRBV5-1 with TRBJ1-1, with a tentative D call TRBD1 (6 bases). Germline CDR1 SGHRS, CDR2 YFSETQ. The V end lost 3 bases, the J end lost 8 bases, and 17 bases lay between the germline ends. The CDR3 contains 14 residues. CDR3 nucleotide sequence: TGCGCCAGCAGCTCCCGGGACATTCACATCGAAGCTTTCTTT. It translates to CASSSRDIHIEAFF.

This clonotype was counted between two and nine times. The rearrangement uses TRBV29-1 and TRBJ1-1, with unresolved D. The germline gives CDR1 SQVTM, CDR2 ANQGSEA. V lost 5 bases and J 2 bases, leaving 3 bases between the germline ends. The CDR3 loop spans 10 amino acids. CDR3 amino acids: CSVSNTEAFF. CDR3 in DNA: TGCAGCGTTTCCAACACTGAAGCTTTCTTT.

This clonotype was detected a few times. CDR3 sequence (DNA): TGTGCCAGCAGCCAAGGGGAGCTCAATACGCAGTATTTT. Translation gives CASSQGELNTQYF. This chain uses TRBV3-1 with TRBJ2-3; D is perhaps TRBD2 (5 bases). The CDR3 contains 13 residues. Germline V gene sequence: CDR1 LGHDT, CDR2 YNNKEL (reference sequence). The V gene lost 1 base and the J gene lost 7 bases, with 9 bases spanning the gap.

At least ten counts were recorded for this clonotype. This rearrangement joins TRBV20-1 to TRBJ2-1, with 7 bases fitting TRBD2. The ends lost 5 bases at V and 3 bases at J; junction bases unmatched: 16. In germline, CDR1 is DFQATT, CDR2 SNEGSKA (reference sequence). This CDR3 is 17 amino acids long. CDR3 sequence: CSAHSSSGQTLYNEQFF. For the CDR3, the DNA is TGCAGTGCTCACTCTTCTAGCGGCCAAACCCTCTACAATGAGCAGTTCTTC.

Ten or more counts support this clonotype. CDR3 protein: CASSYRTDGTGELFF. Here the CDR3 DNA reads TGTGCCAGCAGTTATCGGACAGACGGCACCGGGGAGCTGTTTTTT. This chain uses TRBV6-2 or TRBV6-3 with TRBJ2-2, with D possibly TRBD1 on 6 matching bases. This CDR3 is 15 amino acids long. CDR1 MNHEY and CDR2 SVGEGT come from the germline V gene. The V and J ends lost 3 bases and 4 bases respectively, with 12 bases between them.

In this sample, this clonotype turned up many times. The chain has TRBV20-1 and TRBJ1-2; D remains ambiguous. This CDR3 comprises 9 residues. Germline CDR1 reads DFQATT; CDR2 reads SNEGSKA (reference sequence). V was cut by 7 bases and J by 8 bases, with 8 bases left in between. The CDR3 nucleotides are TGCAGTGTCCCGTGGGGCTACACCTTC. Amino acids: CSVPWGYTF.

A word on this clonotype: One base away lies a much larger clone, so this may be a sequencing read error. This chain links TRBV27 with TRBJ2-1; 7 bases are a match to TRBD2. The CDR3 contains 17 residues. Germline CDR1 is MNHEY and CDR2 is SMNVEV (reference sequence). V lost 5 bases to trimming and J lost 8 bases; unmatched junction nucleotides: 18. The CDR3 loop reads CASSASIAGSLVDEQFF. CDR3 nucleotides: TGTGCCAGCAGTGCGTCTATAGCGGGCAGCTTGGTCGATGAGCAGTTCTTC.

The DNA for the CDR3 is TGTGCCAGCAGTTTGGGGGTGGCGGAAAAACTGTTTTTT. Protein: CASSLGVAEKLFF. The V gene is TRBV12-3 or TRBV12-4, the J gene TRBJ1-4, with D possibly TRBD1 on 5 matching bases. Trimming shortened V by 3 bases and J by 8 bases, and 10 bases separated the two germline ends. The CDR3 sequence is 13 residues long.

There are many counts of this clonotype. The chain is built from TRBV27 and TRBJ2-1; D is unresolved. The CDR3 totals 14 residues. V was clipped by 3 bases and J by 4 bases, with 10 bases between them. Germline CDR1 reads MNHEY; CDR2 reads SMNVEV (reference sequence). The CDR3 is CASSLSDEYNEQFF. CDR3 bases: TGTGCCAGCAGTTTGTCCGATGAATACAATGAGCAGTTCTTC.

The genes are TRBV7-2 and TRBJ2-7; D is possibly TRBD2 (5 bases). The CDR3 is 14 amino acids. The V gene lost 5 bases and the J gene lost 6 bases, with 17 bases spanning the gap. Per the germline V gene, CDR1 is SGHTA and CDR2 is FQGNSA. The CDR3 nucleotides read TGTGCCAGCAGCCCGAGGACTTCGCTAAGCGAGCAGTACTTC. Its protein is CASSPRTSLSEQYF.

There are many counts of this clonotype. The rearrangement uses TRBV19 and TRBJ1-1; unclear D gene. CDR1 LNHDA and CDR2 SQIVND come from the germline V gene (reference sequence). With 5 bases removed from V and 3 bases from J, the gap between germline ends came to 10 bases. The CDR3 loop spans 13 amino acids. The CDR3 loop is CASSQTRYTEAFF. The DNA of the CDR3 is TGTGCCAGTAGTCAGACCCGATACACTGAAGCTTTCTTT.

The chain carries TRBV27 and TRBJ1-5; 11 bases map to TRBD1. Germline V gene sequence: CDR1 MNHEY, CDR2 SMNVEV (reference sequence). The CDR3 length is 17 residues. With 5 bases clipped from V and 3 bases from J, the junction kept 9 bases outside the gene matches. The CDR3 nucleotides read TGTGCCAGCAGTCCCCTCCTGGACAGGGGGCTCAATCAGCCCCAGCATTTT. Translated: CASSPLLDRGLNQPQHF.

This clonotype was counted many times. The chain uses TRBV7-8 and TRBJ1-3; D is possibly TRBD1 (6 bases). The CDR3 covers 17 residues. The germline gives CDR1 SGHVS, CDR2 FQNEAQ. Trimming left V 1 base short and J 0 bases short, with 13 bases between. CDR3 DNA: TGTGCCAGCAGCTTAGGGGGGGGCCGCCGCTCTGGAAACACCATATATTTT. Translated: CASSLGGGRRSGNTIYF.

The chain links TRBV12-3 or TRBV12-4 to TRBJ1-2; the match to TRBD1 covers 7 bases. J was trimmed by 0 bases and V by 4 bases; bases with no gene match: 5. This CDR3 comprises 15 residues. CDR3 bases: TGTGCCAGCAGTTACCCGGACAGGCCTAACTATGGCTACACCTTC. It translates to CASSYPDRPNYGYTF.

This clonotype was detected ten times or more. CDR3 DNA: TGTGCCAGCAGCGAGGACAGGGGGGGGTTGGCCGGTAACACTGAAGCTTTCTTT. Protein: CASSEDRGGLAGNTEAFF. V gene TRBV6-5 combines with J gene TRBJ1-1; 10 bases map to TRBD1. The CDR3 length is 18 residues. CDR1 MNHEY and CDR2 SVGAGI come from the germline V gene. V was pared by 6 bases and J by 2 bases, with 15 bases of the junction left unmatched.

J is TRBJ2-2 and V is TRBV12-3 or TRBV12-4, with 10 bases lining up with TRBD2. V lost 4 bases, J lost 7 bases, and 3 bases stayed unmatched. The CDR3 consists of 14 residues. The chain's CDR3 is CASSSQREGGELFF. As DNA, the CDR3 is TGTGCCAGCAGTTCCCAGCGGGAGGGCGGGGAGCTGTTTTTT.

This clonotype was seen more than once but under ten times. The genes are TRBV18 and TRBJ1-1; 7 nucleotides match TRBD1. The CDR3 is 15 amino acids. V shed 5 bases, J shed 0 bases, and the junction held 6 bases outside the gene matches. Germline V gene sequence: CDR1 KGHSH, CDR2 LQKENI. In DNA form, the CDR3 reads TGTGCCAGCTCATCTACGACAGGGATGAACACTGAAGCTTTCTTT. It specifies CASSSTTGMNTEAFF. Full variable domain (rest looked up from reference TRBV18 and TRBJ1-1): NAGVMQNPRHLVRRRGQEARLRCSPMKGHSHVYWYRQLPEEGLKFMVYLQKENIIDESGMPKERFSAEFPKEGPSILRIQQVVRGDSAAYFCASSSTTGMNTEAFFGQGTRLTVV.

The CDR3 coding sequence is TGTGCCAGCAGCTTAGAGAGTCGGGGTGAAGAGACCCAGTACTTC. Protein: CASSLESRGEETQYF. V and J are TRBV7-2 and TRBJ2-5; possibly TRBD2 for D (5 bases). V shed 1 base and J shed 3 bases, with 12 bases lying between them. Germline CDR1 is SGHTA and CDR2 is FQGNSA. This CDR3 has 15 amino acids.

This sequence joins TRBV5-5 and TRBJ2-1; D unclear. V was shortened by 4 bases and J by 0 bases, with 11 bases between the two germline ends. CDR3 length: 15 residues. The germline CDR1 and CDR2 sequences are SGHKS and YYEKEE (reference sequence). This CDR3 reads CASSPSPSSYNEQFF. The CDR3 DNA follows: TGTGCCAGCAGCCCGAGTCCCAGCTCCTACAATGAGCAGTTCTTC.

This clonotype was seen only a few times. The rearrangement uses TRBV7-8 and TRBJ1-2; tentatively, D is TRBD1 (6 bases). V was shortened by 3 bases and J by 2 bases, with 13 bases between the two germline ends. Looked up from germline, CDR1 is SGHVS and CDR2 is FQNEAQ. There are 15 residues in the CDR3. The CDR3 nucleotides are TGTGCCAGCAGCTTTCTCAGGGGAGTCAACTATGGCTACACCTTC. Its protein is CASSFLRGVNYGYTF.

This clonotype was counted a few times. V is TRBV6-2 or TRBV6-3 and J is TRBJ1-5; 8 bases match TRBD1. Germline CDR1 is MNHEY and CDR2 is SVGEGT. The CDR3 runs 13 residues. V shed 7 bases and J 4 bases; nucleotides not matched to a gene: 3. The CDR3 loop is CASTRTGNQPQHF. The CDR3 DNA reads TGTGCCAGCACAAGGACAGGGAATCAGCCCCAGCATTTT.

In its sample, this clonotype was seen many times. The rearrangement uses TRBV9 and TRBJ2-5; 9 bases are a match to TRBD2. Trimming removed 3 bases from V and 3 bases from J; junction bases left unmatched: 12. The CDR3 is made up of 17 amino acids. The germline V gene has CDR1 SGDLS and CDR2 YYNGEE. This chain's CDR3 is CASSEPRGREGKETQYF. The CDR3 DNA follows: TGTGCCAGCAGCGAACCGCGGGGGCGGGAGGGAAAAGAGACCCAGTACTTC.

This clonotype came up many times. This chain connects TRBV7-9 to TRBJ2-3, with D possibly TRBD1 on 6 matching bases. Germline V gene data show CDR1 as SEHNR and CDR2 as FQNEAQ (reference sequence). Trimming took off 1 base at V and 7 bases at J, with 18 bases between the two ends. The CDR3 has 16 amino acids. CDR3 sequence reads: CASSLGITGLGNTQYF. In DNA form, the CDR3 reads TGTGCCAGCAGCTTAGGAATCACAGGGCTTGGAAATACGCAGTATTTT.

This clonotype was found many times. The CDR3 is CASSVGGPNTEAFF. The CDR3 DNA sequence: TGTGCCAGCAGCGTAGGAGGGCCCAACACTGAAGCTTTCTTT. The chain combines TRBV9 with TRBJ1-1; no reliable D call. Germline V lookup: CDR1 SGDLS, CDR2 YYNGEE. The CDR3 is 14 residues long. The ends were cut back, 0 bases at V and 2 bases at J, with 8 bases in the middle.

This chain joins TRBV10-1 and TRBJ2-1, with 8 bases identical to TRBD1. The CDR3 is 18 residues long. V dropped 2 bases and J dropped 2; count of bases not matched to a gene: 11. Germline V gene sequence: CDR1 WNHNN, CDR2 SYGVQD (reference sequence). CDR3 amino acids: CASSEDRGTLNTYNEQFF. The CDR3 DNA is TGCGCCAGCAGTGAGGACAGGGGAACCCTTAATACCTACAATGAGCAGTTCTTC.